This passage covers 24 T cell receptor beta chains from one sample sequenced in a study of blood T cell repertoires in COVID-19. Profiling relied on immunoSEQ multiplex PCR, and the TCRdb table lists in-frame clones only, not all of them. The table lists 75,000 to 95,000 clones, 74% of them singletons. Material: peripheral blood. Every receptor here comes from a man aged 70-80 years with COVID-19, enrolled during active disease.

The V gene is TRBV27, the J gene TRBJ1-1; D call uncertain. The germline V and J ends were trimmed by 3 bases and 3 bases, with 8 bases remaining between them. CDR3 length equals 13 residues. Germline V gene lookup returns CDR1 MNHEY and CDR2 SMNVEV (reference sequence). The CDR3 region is CASSFQAYTEAFF. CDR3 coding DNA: TGTGCCAGCAGTTTTCAGGCGTACACTGAAGCTTTCTTT.

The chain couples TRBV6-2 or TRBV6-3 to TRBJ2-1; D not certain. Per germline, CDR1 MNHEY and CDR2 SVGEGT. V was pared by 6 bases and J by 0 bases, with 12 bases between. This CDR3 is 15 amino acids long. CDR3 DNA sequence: TGTGCCAGCAGCCTCCTACTAAGCTCCTACAATGAGCAGTTCTTC. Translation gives CASSLLLSSYNEQFF.

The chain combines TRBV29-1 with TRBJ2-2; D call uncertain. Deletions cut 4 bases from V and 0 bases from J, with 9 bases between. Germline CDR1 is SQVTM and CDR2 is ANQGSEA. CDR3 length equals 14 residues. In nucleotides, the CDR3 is TGCAGCGTTGTAGGCCGGGCGAACACCGGGGAGCTGTTTTTT. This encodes CSVVGRANTGELFF.

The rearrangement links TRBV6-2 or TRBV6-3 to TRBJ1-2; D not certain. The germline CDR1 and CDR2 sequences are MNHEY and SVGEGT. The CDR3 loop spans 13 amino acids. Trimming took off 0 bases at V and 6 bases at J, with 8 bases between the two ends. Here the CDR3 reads CASSYSAGNGYTF. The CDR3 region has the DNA TGTGCCAGCAGTTACTCGGCCGGGAATGGCTACACCTTC.

The CDR3 nucleotides are TGTGCCAGCAGCCTCCTGGGTCAGGGTGGCTACACCTTC. Translation gives CASSLLGQGGYTF. The chain employs TRBV9 and TRBJ1-2; D is perhaps TRBD1 (5 bases). This CDR3 is 13 amino acids long. V lost 4 bases, J lost 7 bases, and 14 bases lay in between. Germline V CDR1 and CDR2: SGDLS, YYNGEE. The complete variable domain, with remaining parts taken from reference TRBV9 and TRBJ1-2, reads DSGVTQTPKHLITATGQRVTLRCSPRSGDLSVYWYQQSLDQGLQFLIQYYNGEERAKGNILERFSAQQFPDLHSELNLSSLELGDSALYFCASSLLGQGGYTFGSGTRLTVV.

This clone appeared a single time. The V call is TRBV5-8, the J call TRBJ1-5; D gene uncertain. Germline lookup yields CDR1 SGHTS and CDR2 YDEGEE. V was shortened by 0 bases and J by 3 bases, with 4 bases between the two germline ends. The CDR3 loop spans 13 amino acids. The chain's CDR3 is CASSLANNQPQHF. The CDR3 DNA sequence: TGTGCCAGCAGCTTGGCCAACAATCAGCCCCAGCATTTT.

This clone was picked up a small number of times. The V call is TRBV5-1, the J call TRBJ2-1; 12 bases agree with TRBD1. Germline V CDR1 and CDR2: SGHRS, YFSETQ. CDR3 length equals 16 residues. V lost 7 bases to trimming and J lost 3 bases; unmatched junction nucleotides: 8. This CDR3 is CASSGTGGGLYNEQFF. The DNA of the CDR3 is TGCGCCAGCTCGGGGACAGGGGGCGGGCTCTACAATGAGCAGTTCTTC.

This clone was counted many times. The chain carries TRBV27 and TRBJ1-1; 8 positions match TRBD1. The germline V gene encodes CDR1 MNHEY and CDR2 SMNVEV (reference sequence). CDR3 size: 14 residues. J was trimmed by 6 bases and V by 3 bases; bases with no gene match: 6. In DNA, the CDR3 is TGTGCCAGCAGTTTTGTTACAGGGGGTTCTGAAGCTTTCTTT. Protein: CASSFVTGGSEAFF.

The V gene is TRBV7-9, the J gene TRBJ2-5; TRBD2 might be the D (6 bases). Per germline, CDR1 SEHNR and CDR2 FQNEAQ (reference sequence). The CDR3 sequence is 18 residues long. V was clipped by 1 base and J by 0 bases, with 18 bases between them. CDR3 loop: CASSLVRGVGDYQETQYF. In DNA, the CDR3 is TGTGCCAGCAGCTTAGTTCGGGGAGTGGGGGACTACCAAGAGACCCAGTACTTC. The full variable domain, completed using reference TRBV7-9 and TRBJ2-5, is DTGVSQNPRHKITKRGQNVTFRCDPISEHNRLYWYRQTLGQGPEFLTYFQNEAQLEKSRLLSDRFSAERPKGSFSTLEIQRTEQGDSAMYLCASSLVRGVGDYQETQYFGPGTRLLVL.

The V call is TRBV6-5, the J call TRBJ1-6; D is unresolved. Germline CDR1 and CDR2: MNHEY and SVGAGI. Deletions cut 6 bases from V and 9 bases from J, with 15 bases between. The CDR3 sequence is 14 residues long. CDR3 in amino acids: CASRSFTGFSPLHF. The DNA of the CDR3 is TGTGCCAGCAGGTCGTTTACGGGGTTTTCACCCCTCCACTTT.

CDR3: CASSQDGVGLNNEQFF. The DNA for the CDR3 is TGTGCCAGCAGCCAAGACGGGGTCGGACTTAACAATGAGCAGTTCTTC. This chain links TRBV4-2 with TRBJ2-1, with a possible D match to TRBD2 (5 bases). The CDR3 contains 16 residues. V lost 0 bases and J lost 5, with 14 bases in between. Germline V gene sequence: CDR1 LGHNA, CDR2 YNFKEQ.

The CDR3 DNA is TGTGCCACCAGCAGGGACTTTAGCGGGAGATCGCTAGATACGCAGTATTTT. Residues: CATSRDFSGRSLDTQYF. The gene calls are TRBV15 and TRBJ2-3; 9 bases map to TRBD2. Per the germline V gene, CDR1 is LNHNV and CDR2 is YYDKDF (reference sequence). The J segment lost 5 bases and the V segment lost 3 bases, leaving 12 bases of the junction unmatched. CDR3 length: 17 residues.

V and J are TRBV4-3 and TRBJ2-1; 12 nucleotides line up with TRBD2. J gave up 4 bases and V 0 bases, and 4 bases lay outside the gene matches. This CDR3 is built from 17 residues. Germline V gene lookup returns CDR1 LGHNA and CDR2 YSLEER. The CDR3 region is CASSQESSGRAYNEQFF. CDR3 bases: TGCGCCAGCAGCCAAGAGTCTAGCGGGAGGGCATACAATGAGCAGTTCTTC.

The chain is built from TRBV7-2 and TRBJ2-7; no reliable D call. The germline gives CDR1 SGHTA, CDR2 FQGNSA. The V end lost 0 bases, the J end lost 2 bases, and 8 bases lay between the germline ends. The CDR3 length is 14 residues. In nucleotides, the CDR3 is TGTGCCAGCAGCTTAGCGGGCAGTCCCTACGAGCAGTACTTC. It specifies CASSLAGSPYEQYF.

The CDR3 is CASKTSGRVSNEQFF. The CDR3 coding sequence is TGTGCCAGTAAGACTAGCGGGAGAGTTAGCAATGAGCAGTTCTTC. The chain recombines TRBV19 with TRBJ2-1, with 12 bases fitting TRBD2. CDR1 is LNHDA, CDR2 SQIVND, per germline (reference sequence). The length of the CDR3 is 15 residues. V shed 7 bases, J shed 6 bases, and the junction held 7 bases outside the gene matches.

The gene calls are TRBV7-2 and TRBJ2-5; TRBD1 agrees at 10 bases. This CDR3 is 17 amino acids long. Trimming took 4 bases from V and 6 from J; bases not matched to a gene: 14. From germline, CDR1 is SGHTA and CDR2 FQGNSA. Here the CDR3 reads CASSWGAYGTGVKTQYF. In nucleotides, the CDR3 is TGTGCCAGCAGCTGGGGTGCCTACGGGACAGGGGTAAAGACCCAGTACTTC.

The CDR3 nucleotides read TGTGCCAGCAGTTACGGCAGGGGAAATCAGCCCCAGCATTTT. This codes for CASSYGRGNQPQHF. The genes are TRBV6-2 or TRBV6-3 and TRBJ1-5; D perhaps matches TRBD1 (6 bases). Germline V gene lookup returns CDR1 MNHEY and CDR2 SVGEGT. Trimming shortened V by 2 bases and J by 4 bases, and 9 bases separated the two germline ends. The CDR3 is 14 residues long.

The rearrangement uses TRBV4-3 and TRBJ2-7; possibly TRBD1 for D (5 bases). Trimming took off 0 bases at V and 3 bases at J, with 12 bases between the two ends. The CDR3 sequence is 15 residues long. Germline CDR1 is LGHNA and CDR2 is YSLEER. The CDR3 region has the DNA TGCGCCAGCAGCCAAGATCGCCAGGGTTTCTACGAGCAGTACTTC. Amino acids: CASSQDRQGFYEQYF.

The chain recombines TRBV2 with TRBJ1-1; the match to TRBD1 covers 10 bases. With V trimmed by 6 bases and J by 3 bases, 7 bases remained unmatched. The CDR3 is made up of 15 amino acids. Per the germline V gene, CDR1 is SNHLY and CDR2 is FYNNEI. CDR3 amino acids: CASSLTGGDHTEAFF. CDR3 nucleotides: TGTGCCAGCAGCCTGACAGGGGGCGACCACACTGAAGCTTTCTTT.

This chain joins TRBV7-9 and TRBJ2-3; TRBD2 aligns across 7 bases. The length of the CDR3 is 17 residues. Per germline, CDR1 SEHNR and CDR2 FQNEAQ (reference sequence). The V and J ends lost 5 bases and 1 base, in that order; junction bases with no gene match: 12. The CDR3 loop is CASSPLGGPGGTDTQYF. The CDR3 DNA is TGTGCCAGCAGCCCTCTGGGAGGGCCCGGGGGCACAGATACGCAGTATTTT.

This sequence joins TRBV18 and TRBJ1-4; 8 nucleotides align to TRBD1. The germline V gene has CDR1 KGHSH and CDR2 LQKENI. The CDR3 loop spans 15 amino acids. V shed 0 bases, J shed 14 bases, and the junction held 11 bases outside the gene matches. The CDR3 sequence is CASSPPAGGRSGLFF. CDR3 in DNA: TGTGCCAGCTCACCACCGGCAGGGGGCCGTTCGGGCCTGTTTTTT.

Here the CDR3 DNA reads TGTGCCACAGGGGATTATGGAAACACCATATATTTT. Encoded protein: CATGDYGNTIYF. The chain joins TRBV30 to TRBJ1-3; TRBD1 matches 7 bases. Germline CDR1 and CDR2: GTSNPN and SVGIG (reference sequence). CDR3 length: 12 residues. Trimming removed 8 bases from V and 3 bases from J; junction bases left unmatched: 4.

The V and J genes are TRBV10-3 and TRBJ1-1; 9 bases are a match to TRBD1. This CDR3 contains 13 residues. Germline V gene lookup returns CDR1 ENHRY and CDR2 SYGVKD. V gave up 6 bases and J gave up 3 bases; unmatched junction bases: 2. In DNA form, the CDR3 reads TGTGCCATCAGCAGGACAGGGGACACTGAAGCTTTCTTT. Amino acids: CAISRTGDTEAFF.

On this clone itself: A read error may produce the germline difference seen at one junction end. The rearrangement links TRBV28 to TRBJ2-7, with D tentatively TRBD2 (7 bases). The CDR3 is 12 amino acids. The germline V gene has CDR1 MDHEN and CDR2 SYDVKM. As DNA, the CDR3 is TGTGCCAGCACCCCAGGCCGGGGGGCCGGGGACTTC. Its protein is CASTPGRGAGDF.